The rows below give T cell receptor beta chains drawn from one sample of a study of radiotherapy plus CTLA-4 blockade in lung cancer. Profiled with immunoSEQ multiplex PCR; TCRdb holds only in-frame clones, not every one. The table shows roughly 90,000 clones, with 82% occurring only once. Specimen: peripheral blood, collected from a patient treated with radiotherapy plus ipilimumab. The receptors were sampled from a human donor with non-small cell lung cancer that progressed on radiotherapy plus ipilimumab. Each CDR3 is given with its conserved first and last residue. D genes are given only for firm matches. Clone size is given for some rows only: seen once, a few or many times, or a class if the clone is expanded.

>.|TRBV9|TRBJ2-3|TRBD2
CASSTSGIGADTQYF
TGTGCCAGCAGCACTAGCGGGATCGGGGCAGATACGCAGTATTTT
>.|TRBV27|TRBJ2-1|.
CASSLMGNEQFF
TGTGCCAGCAGTTTAATGGGCAATGAGCAGTTCTTC
>.|TRBV27|TRBJ2-5|.
CASSFLPSEETQYF
TGTGCCAGCAGTTTCCTTCCCTCCGAAGAGACCCAGTACTTC
>.|TRBV2|TRBJ2-4|.
CASFQDRNKNIQYF
TGTGCCAGCTTTCAGGACAGAAACAAAAACATTCAGTACTTC
>.|TRBV4-2|TRBJ1-2|.
CASSSRQFAPNYGYTF
TGTGCCAGCAGCTCCAGACAGTTTGCCCCTAACTATGGCTACACCTTC
>.|TRBV7-9|TRBJ1-1|.
CASSLGSRLTEAFF
TGTGCCAGCAGCTTAGGTTCCAGACTCACTGAAGCTTTCTTT
>.|TRBV7-3|TRBJ2-1|TRBD2
CASSLGTSGRGTHNEQFF
TGTGCCAGCAGCTTAGGGACTAGCGGGAGGGGGACACACAATGAGCAGTTCTTC
>once|TRBV5-8|TRBJ1-2|.
CASSLFGQPGGYTF
TGTGCCAGCAGCTTGTTTGGACAACCTGGGGGCTACACCTTC
>.|TRBV25-1|TRBJ2-5|TRBD1
CASRGDRAYQETQYF
TGTGCCAGCAGGGGGGACAGGGCCTACCAAGAGACCCAGTACTTC
>few|TRBV6-5|TRBJ1-2|.
CASSSAQDLYGYTF
TGTGCCAGCAGCAGTGCACAGGACCTCTATGGCTACACCTTC
>few|TRBV6-5|TRBJ2-7|TRBD2
CASRLGGRARDEQYF
TGTGCCAGCAGATTGGGCGGGAGGGCCAGGGACGAGCAGTACTTC
>.|TRBV7-3|TRBJ2-5|TRBD2
CASSGTSGRAPRETQYF
TGTGCCAGCAGCGGCACTAGCGGGAGGGCCCCTCGAGAGACCCAGTACTTC
>.|TRBV27|TRBJ1-2|.
CASSFANRAMGGYTF
TGTGCCAGCAGTTTCGCGAACAGGGCTATGGGTGGCTACACCTTC